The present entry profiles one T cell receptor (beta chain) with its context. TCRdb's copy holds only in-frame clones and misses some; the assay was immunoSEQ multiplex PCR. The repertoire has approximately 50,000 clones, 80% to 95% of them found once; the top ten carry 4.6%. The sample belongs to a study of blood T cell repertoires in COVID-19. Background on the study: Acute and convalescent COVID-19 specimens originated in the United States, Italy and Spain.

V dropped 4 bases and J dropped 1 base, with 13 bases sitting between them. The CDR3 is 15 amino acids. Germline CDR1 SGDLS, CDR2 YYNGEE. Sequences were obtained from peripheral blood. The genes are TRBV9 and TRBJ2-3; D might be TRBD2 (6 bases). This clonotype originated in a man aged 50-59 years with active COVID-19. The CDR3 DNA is TGTGCCAGCAGCCTTCGGGAGTTTGGCACAGATACGCAGTATTTT. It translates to CASSLREFGTDTQYF.